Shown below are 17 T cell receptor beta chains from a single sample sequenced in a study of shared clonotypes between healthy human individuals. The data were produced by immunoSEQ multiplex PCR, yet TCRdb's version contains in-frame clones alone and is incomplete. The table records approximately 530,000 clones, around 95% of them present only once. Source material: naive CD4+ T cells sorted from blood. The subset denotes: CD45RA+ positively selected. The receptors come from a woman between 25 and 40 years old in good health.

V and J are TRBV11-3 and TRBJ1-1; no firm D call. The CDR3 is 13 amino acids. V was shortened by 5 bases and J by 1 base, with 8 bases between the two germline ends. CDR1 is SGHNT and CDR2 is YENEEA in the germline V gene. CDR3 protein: CASSTRKNTEAFF. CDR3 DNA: TGTGCCAGCAGCACCCGAAAGAACACTGAAGCTTTCTTT.

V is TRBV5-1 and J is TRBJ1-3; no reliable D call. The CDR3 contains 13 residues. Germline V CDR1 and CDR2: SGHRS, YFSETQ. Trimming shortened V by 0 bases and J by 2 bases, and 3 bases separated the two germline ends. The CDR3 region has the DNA TGCGCCAGCAGCTTGGACACTGGAAACACCATATATTTT. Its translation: CASSLDTGNTIYF.

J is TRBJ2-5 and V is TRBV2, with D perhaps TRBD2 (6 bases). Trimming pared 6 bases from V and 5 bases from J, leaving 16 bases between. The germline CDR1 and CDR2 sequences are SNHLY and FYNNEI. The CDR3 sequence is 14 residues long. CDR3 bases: TGTGCCAGCAGGCCTTCGGAGGGAAGGGAGACCCAGTACTTC. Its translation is CASRPSEGRETQYF.

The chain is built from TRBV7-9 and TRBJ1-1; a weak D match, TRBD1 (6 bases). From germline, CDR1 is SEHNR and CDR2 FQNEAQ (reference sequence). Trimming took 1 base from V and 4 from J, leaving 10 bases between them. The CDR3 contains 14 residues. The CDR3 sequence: CASSLGQAGTEAFF. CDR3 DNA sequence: TGTGCCAGCAGCTTAGGACAGGCCGGCACTGAAGCTTTCTTT.

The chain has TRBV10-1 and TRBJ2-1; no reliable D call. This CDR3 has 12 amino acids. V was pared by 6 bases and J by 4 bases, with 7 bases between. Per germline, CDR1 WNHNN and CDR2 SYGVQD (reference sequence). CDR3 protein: CASSGRYNEQFF. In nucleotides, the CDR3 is TGCGCCAGCAGCGGACGGTACAATGAGCAGTTCTTC.

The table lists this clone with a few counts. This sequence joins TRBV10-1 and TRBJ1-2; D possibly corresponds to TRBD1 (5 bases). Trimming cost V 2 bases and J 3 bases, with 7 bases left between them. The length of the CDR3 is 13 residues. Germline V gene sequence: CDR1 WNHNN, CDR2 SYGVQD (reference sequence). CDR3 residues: CASSERGDYGYTF. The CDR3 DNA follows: TGCGCCAGCAGTGAGCGGGGCGACTATGGCTACACCTTC.

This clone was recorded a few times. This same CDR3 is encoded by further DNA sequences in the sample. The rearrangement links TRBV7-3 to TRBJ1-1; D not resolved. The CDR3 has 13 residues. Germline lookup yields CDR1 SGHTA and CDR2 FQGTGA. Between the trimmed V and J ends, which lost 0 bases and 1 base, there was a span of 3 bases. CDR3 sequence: CASSLTGNTEAFF. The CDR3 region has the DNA TGTGCCAGCAGCTTAACGGGGAACACTGAAGCTTTCTTT.

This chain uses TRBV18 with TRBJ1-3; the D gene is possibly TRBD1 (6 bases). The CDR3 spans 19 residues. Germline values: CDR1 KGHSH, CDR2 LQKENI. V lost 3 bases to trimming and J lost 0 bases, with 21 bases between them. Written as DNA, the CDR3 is TGTGCCAGCTCACCGTCCGGAGGGGTCGGGGGCCGCTCTGGAAACACCATATATTTT. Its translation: CASSPSGGVGGRSGNTIYF.

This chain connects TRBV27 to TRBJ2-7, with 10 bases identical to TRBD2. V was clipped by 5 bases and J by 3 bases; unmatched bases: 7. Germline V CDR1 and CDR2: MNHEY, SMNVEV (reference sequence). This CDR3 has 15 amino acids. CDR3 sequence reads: CASSPLAGAVYEQYF. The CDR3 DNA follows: TGTGCCAGCAGTCCTCTAGCGGGAGCCGTCTACGAGCAGTACTTC.

Here the CDR3 reads CASSSLAGDGNEQYF. CDR3 in DNA: TGTGCCAGCAGTTCTCTAGCGGGAGACGGAAACGAGCAGTACTTC. V usage is TRBV28 and J usage is TRBJ2-7; 10 bases line up with TRBD2. Per the germline V gene, CDR1 is MDHEN and CDR2 is SYDVKM. This CDR3 region has 15 residues. With 4 bases clipped from V and 5 bases from J, the junction kept 8 bases outside the gene matches.

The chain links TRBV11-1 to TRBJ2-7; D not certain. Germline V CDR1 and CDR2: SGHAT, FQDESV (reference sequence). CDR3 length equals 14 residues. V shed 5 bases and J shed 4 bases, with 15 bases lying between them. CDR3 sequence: CASSPTLQEYEQYF. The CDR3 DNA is TGTGCCAGCAGCCCCACCCTCCAGGAATACGAGCAGTACTTC.

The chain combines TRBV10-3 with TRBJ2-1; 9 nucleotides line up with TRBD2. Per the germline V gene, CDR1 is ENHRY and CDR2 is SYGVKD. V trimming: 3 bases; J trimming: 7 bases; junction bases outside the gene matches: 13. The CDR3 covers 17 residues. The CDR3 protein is CAISEADVAGVYNEQFF. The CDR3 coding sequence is TGTGCCATCAGTGAAGCGGACGTAGCGGGAGTGTATAATGAGCAGTTCTTC.

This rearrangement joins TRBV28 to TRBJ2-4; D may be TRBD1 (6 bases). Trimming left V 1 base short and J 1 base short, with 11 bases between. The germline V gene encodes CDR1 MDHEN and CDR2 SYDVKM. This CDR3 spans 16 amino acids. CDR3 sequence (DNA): TGTGCCAGCAGTTTATCAGGGGCGGCGGCCAAAAACATTCAGTACTTC. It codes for CASSLSGAAAKNIQYF.

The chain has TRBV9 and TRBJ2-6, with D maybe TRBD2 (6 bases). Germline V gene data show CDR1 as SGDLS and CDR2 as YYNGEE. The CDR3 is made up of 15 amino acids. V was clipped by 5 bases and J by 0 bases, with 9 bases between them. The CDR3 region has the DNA TGTGCCAGCAGGCGGGGAGACTCTGGGGCCAACGTCCTGACTTTC. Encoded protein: CASRRGDSGANVLTF.

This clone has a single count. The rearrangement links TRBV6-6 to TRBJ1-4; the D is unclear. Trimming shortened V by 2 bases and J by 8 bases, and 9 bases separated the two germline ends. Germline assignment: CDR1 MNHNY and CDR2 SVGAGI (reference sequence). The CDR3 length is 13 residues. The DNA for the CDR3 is TGTGCCAGCAGTTACGCGCCTGGGGAAAAACTGTTTTTT. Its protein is CASSYAPGEKLFF.

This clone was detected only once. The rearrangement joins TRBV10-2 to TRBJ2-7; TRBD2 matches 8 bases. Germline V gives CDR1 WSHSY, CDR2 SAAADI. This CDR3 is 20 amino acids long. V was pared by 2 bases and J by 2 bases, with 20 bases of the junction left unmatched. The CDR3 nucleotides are TGCGCCAGCAGTGAGCCCACCTTCTACACTCGCGGGAGGCAAACCTACGAGCAGTACTTC. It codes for CASSEPTFYTRGRQTYEQYF.

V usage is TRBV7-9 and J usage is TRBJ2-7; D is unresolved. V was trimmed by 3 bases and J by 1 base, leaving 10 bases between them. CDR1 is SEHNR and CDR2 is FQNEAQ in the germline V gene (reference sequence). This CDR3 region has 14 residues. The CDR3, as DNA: TGTGCCAGCAGCTTTCAGGCAGAATCCTACGAGCAGTACTTC. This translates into CASSFQAESYEQYF.